This T cell receptor beta chain was captured in a study of blood T cell repertoires in COVID-19. Looking at the study overall: Both acute and convalescent COVID-19 samples were obtained from the United States, Italy and Spain. PBMCs, B-cell-depleted T cells, or T cells provided the cDNA or gDNA that made up the material.

In the source study's methods: For nucleated cells, counts were estimated from reference gene primer amplification. Profiled with immunoSEQ multiplex PCR; TCRdb holds only in-frame clones, not every one. The V and J calls and clone size come from that table; D and trimming were worked out from the DNA. This table holds about 110,000 clones, around 80% found once. The sequence derives from a human donor in a cohort sampled during active or convalescent COVID-19. The source material was peripheral blood.

The CDR3 DNA is TGTGCCAGTAGTACCGGTTCTAGCTCCTACGAGCAGTACTTC. Protein: CASSTGSSSYEQYF. The genes are TRBV19 and TRBJ2-7; D uncertain. This CDR3 is 14 amino acids long. V lost 4 bases and J 0 bases, leaving 10 bases between the germline ends. Germline CDR1 and CDR2: LNHDA and SQIVND (reference sequence).